This TCR beta chain came from a study of control samples from healthy donors and cancer patients. The CDR3 runs 12 residues. The germline V gene encodes CDR1 KGHSH and CDR2 LQKENI. With 11 bases removed from V and 5 bases from J, the gap between germline ends came to 13 bases. Assay used: immunoSEQ multiplex PCR; TCRdb lists only in-frame clones, some missing. The table has 130,000 or so clones, around 90% seen once. The V call is TRBV18, the J call TRBJ1-5, with D maybe TRBD1 (5 bases). The TCR originated in a man aged 35 to 55 in good health. Sequences were obtained from blood. The CDR3: CADQGNDQPQHF. CDR3 bases: TGTGCCGACCAGGGAAATGATCAGCCCCAGCATTTT. Supplemented by reference TRBV18 and TRBJ1-5, the full variable domain reads NAGVMQNPRHLVRRRGQEARLRCSPMKGHSHVYWYRQLPEEGLKFMVYLQKENIIDESGMPKERFSAEFPKEGPSILRIQQVVRGDSAAYFCADQGNDQPQHFGDGTRLSIL.